The entry that follows covers one TCR beta chain sequence. Its specificity is unknown. The germline V gene has CDR1 LNHDA and CDR2 SQIVND (reference sequence). The CDR3 covers 14 residues. Trimming left V 2 bases short and J 0 bases short, with 7 bases between. Using immunoSEQ multiplex PCR, the repertoire was profiled, and TCRdb retains in-frame clones only, with some absent. The table has 25,000 to 30,000 clones, around 86% seen once; the top ten hold under 4.5%. The data belong to a study of lymphopenia after photon versus proton radiotherapy. General study findings and limits: Relative stability marked proton patients; photon patients lost diversity and naive cells. Better survival with proton therapy was suggested as possible, not demonstrated. A bigger post-nadir fall in TCR diversity correlated inversely with survival time in deceased patients. Post-nadir diversity loss with photons came from oligoclonal expansion, particularly CD8+ Temra cells.

The clonotype originates from a woman between 50 and 59 years old with pancreatic cancer. The sequencing used peripheral blood, collected from a patient treated with photon-based radiotherapy. The chain uses TRBV19 and TRBJ1-1; D unclear. Here the CDR3 DNA reads TGTGCCAGTAGTATAAAGGGCATGAACACTGAAGCTTTCTTT. This translates into CASSIKGMNTEAFF.